A single sample gave rise to the 5 T cell receptor delta chains below, sequenced in a study of γδ T cells in repeated Plasmodium falciparum infection. Gammadelta T cells were flow-sorted from PBMC into Vgamma9/Vdelta2+ and Vdelta2-negative populations for bulk analysis. TCRdb reprocessed the multiplex PCR reads using CATT. The sample lists more than 45,000 delta-chain clones; roughly 1.8% were seen once. Specimen: gamma-delta T cells from blood. The receptors here all came from a pool of human donors (malaria-infected and uninfected, not separated).

This clone was detected a few times. This likely stems from a read error, as it lies one base from a far larger clone. Other DNA sequences in this specimen translate into the identical CDR3. The CDR3 reads CALGERSRGLPSGGYTDKLIF. The CDR3 DNA reads TGTGCTCTTGGGGAACGGTCTCGAGGGCTACCCTCTGGGGGATACACCGATAAGCTCATCTTT. This chain connects TRDV1 to TRDJ1; TRDD3 aligns across 11 bases. Germline V gene sequence: CDR1 TSWWSYY, CDR2 QGS. The CDR3 runs 21 residues.

In regard to this clone: This DNA's translation and the protein TCRdb lists, from a much larger clone, do not match at residue 5, likely due to a read error; the protein shown is translated from the DNA. The genes are TRDV1 and TRDJ1; tentatively, D is TRDD3 (6 bases). No J gene was available from TCRdb, and it was assigned here by a germline match of the DNA. The CDR3 contains 21 residues. Trimming shortened V by 5 bases and J by 2 bases, and 33 bases separated the two germline ends. CDR1 and CDR2 (germline): TSWWSYY, QGS. CDR3 nucleotide sequence: TGTGCTCTTGGGTCACCCTGGGGACGATGGGGGGGCGCGGGGGAAACCGATAAACTCATCTTT. This gives the protein CALGSPWGRWGGAGETDKLIF.

A few counts support this clone. This probably arose from a read error, given a far larger clone one base away. Other DNA sequences of this sample code for an identical CDR3. The CDR3 DNA is TGTGCTCTTGGAGCACCCAAAAACACCGATAAACTCATCTTT. Residues: CALGAPKNTDKLIF. J is TRDJ1 and V is TRDV1; D gene uncertain. TCRdb records no J gene; here it was assigned by comparing the DNA to germline. Germline V CDR1 and CDR2: TSWWSYY, QGS. With 6 bases removed from V and 0 bases from J, the gap between germline ends came to 11 bases. There are 14 residues in the CDR3.

This clone turned up a few times. The protein TCRdb lists belongs to a much larger clone and differs from this DNA's translation at residue 5, which points to a read error; the protein shown is made from the DNA. This rearrangement joins TRDV2 to TRDJ1; 13 bases map to TRDD3. The J gene, missing from TCRdb, was assigned here through DNA to germline matching. With V trimmed by 4 bases and J by 3 bases, 22 bases remained unmatched. Per germline, CDR1 GEAIGNYY and CDR2 EKD. There are 21 residues in the CDR3. For the CDR3, the DNA is TGTGCCTGTGAACCCCTTCGAATCGAGGGTACTGGGGGATACGCGTCCGATAAACTCATCTTT. Its protein product is CACEPLRIEGTGGYASDKLIF.

The table lists this clone with many counts. The protein in TCRdb stems from a much larger clone and differs at residue 16 from this DNA's translation, likely a read error; here the protein is translated from the DNA. The chain links TRDV1 to TRDJ1; D is ambiguous. The V gene's germline CDR1 is TSWWSYY and CDR2 QGS. The CDR3 runs to 19 residues. This chain's CDR3 is CALGELESSRSFITDELIF. For the CDR3, the DNA is TGTGCTCTTGGGGAACTAGAGTCGTCCCGGTCCTTTATTACCGATGAACTCATCTTT.